This is a list of T cell receptor beta chains from one sample in a study of blood T cell repertoires in COVID-19. TCRdb's table, derived via immunoSEQ multiplex PCR, lists solely in-frame clones and lacks some. The sample comprises around 80,000 clones, approximately 78% of which are singletons, and under 30% rests with the top ten. Sequenced input: peripheral blood. These receptors all stem from a human donor in a cohort sampled during active COVID-19. The CDR3 runs from the conserved cysteine through the conserved F or W. Fields, in order: clone size, V gene, J gene, D gene, CDR3 protein, CDR3 DNA. D genes are given only for firm matches. A clone size is listed for some rows: how often the clone was seen (once, few, many), or a class if it is expanded.

>-|TRBV27|TRBJ2-7|-
CASSLRQGTSKSYEQYF
TGTGCCAGCAGTTTGAGGCAGGGGACCTCTAAATCCTACGAGCAGTACTTC
>-|TRBV2|TRBJ2-3|TRBD2
CASRGGTSSTDTQYF
TGTGCCAGCAGAGGGGGGACTAGCTCCACAGATACGCAGTATTTT
>-|TRBV12-5|TRBJ1-1|TRBD1
CASGLTTGVLATEAFF
TGTGCTAGTGGTTTGACAACAGGGGTATTGGCCACTGAAGCTTTCTTT
>-|TRBV11-2|TRBJ2-4|-
CASSPLRVRNIQYF
TGTGCCAGCAGCCCACTCCGGGTCCGTAACATTCAGTACTTC
>-|TRBV6-5|TRBJ1-2|-
CASSPFSTVNYGYTF
TGTGCCAGCAGCCCCTTTTCGACAGTTAACTATGGCTACACCTTC
>-|TRBV12-5|TRBJ1-5|-
CASGQGWGQPQHF
TGTGCTAGTGGTCAGGGGTGGGGTCAGCCCCAGCATTTT
>-|TRBV7-2|TRBJ2-7|TRBD1
CASSRTGSYEQYF
TGTGCCAGCAGCCGGACAGGTAGCTACGAGCAGTACTTC
>-|TRBV9|TRBJ2-5|TRBD2
CASSPGTTSNQQETQYF
TGTGCCAGCAGCCCAGGGACTACCTCCAATCAACAAGAGACCCAGTACTTC
>-|TRBV9|TRBJ1-5|TRBD1
CASSVDPGGQPQHF
TGTGCCAGCAGCGTAGACCCAGGGGGTCAGCCCCAGCATTTT
>-|TRBV7-8|TRBJ1-1|-
CASSWRDPRDTEAFF
TGTGCCAGCAGCTGGAGGGACCCCAGGGACACTGAAGCTTTCTTT
>-|TRBV6-2/TRBV6-3|TRBJ2-6|TRBD1
CASSHAGTGSF
TGTGCCAGCAGTCACGCCGGGACAGGGAGTTTC
>-|TRBV9|TRBJ2-3|-
CASSVAVYVDTQYF
TGTGCCAGCAGCGTAGCGGTCTATGTAGATACGCAGTATTTT
>-|TRBV7-9|TRBJ2-4|-
CASSLAIGTKNIQYF
TGTGCCAGCAGCTTAGCGATCGGGACAAAAAACATTCAGTACTTC
>-|TRBV11-2|TRBJ2-1|TRBD2
CASSSSSGLALGEQFF
TGTGCCAGCAGCTCCTCCTCCGGACTAGCGCTGGGTGAGCAGTTCTTC
>once|TRBV24-1|TRBJ1-2|-
CATSDFSGEGKGYTF
TGTGCCACCAGTGATTTTTCCGGGGAGGGAAAAGGCTACACCTTC
>-|TRBV4-2|TRBJ2-2|TRBD1
CASSQNRGRGGELFF
TGTGCCAGCAGCCAAAACAGGGGGCGGGGCGGGGAGCTGTTTTTT
>-|TRBV15|TRBJ2-7|-
CATSRDRGFEQYF
TGTGCCACCAGCAGAGATCGAGGGTTCGAGCAGTACTTC
>-|TRBV5-1|TRBJ1-1|-
CASSPGNTFTEAFF
TGCGCCAGCAGCCCGGGGAACACTTTCACTGAAGCTTTCTTT
>-|TRBV9|TRBJ2-3|TRBD2
CASSASGGATDTQYF
TGTGCCAGCAGCGCGAGCGGGGGGGCCACAGATACGCAGTATTTT
>-|TRBV19|TRBJ2-3|-
CASSTGEGTDTQYF
TGTGCCAGTAGTACAGGGGAAGGCACAGATACGCAGTATTTT
>-|TRBV9|TRBJ2-3|-
CASIPLKRGTDTQYF
TGTGCCAGCATCCCTTTGAAACGGGGCACAGATACGCAGTATTTT
>-|TRBV7-8|TRBJ2-7|-
CASRSGVSSYEQYF
TGTGCCAGCAGATCAGGGGTTAGCTCCTACGAGCAGTACTTC
>-|TRBV7-6|TRBJ2-3|TRBD1
CASSRTGFSTDTQYF
TGTGCCAGCAGCCGGACAGGCTTTAGCACAGATACGCAGTATTTT
>-|TRBV30|TRBJ2-2|TRBD2
CAWSVLAGRRELFF
TGTGCCTGGAGTGTGTTAGCGGGGCGCCGGGAGCTGTTTTTT
>-|TRBV6-5|TRBJ1-2|TRBD1
CASSSRRTGNYGYTF
TGTGCCAGCAGTTCTCGCCGGACAGGGAACTATGGCTACACCTTC
>-|TRBV6-1|TRBJ2-3|-
CASSEGGGPDTQYF
TGTGCCAGCAGTGAAGGGGGGGGCCCAGATACGCAGTATTTT
>-|TRBV4-1|TRBJ1-6|TRBD1
CASSQDTLDRGYNSPLHF
TGCGCCAGCAGCCAAGATACCCTCGACAGGGGCTATAATTCACCCCTCCACTTT
>-|TRBV7-6|TRBJ2-7|-
CASSLGGTRSSYEQYF
TGTGCCAGCAGCTTAGGGGGGACTCGGAGCTCCTACGAGCAGTACTTC
>-|TRBV7-9|TRBJ2-1|-
CASSSLGSSYNEQFF
TGTGCCAGCAGCTCTCTGGGGAGCTCCTACAATGAGCAGTTCTTC
>-|TRBV19|TRBJ2-7|-
CASSTGTYYKQQYF
TGTGCCAGTAGTACCGGGACATATTACAAGCAGCAGTACTTC
>-|TRBV12-3/TRBV12-4|TRBJ2-7|-
CASSPDSYLSDF
TGTGCCAGCAGTCCGGACAGCTACCTTTCCGATTTC
>-|TRBV19|TRBJ1-4|-
CASTRPGMSGEKLFF
TGTGCCAGTACTCGACCGGGGATGTCGGGTGAAAAACTGTTTTTT
>-|TRBV12-5|TRBJ2-5|TRBD2
CASGLWRGEETQYF
TGTGCTAGTGGTTTGTGGCGGGGGGAAGAGACCCAGTACTTC
>-|TRBV4-2|TRBJ2-3|TRBD2
CASSRTSGETDTQYF
TGTGCCAGCAGCCGGACTAGCGGGGAAACAGATACGCAGTATTTT
>-|TRBV7-2|TRBJ1-1|-
CASSLGMNTEAFF
TGTGCCAGCAGCTTAGGTATGAACACTGAAGCTTTCTTT
>-|TRBV24-1|TRBJ2-1|-
CATRGAPSDEQFF
TGTGCCACCAGGGGGGCCCCAAGCGATGAGCAGTTCTTC
>-|TRBV19|TRBJ1-2|TRBD1
CASSWNIQGLGGYTF
TGTGCCAGTTCCTGGAACATACAGGGGCTAGGAGGCTACACCTTC
>-|TRBV2|TRBJ2-5|-
CASRAQETQYF
TGTGCCAGCAGGGCCCAAGAGACCCAGTACTTC
>-|TRBV5-1|TRBJ1-4|TRBD1
CASSRDSNEKLFF
TGCGCCAGCAGCCGGGACAGTAATGAAAAACTGTTTTTT
>-|TRBV12-3/TRBV12-4|TRBJ2-3|-
CASSLYTDTQYF
TGTGCCAGCAGTTTGTACACAGATACGCAGTATTTT
>few|TRBV9|TRBJ1-6|TRBD1
CASSVGQGNSPLHF
TGTGCCAGCAGCGTAGGACAGGGTAATTCACCCCTCCACTTT
>-|TRBV4-1|TRBJ1-5|-
CASSQDPAGRGQPQHF
TGCGCCAGCAGCCAAGATCCGGCAGGGCGAGGTCAGCCCCAGCATTTT
>-|TRBV5-4|TRBJ2-2|TRBD1
CASSPDRGLGNTGELFF
TGTGCCAGCAGCCCTGACAGGGGCCTCGGGAACACCGGGGAGCTGTTTTTT
>-|TRBV6-5|TRBJ2-7|-
CASTLGQGSYEQYF
TGTGCCAGCACCTTGGGGCAGGGATCCTACGAGCAGTACTTC
>-|TRBV2|TRBJ1-1|-
CASTPHRDGRQAFF
TGTGCCAGCACCCCGCACAGGGACGGAAGGCAAGCTTTCTTT
>once|TRBV4-1|TRBJ2-1|-
CASSHLQGNEQFF
TGCGCCAGCAGCCACCTACAGGGCAATGAGCAGTTCTTC